These T cell receptor beta chains were read from a single sample in a study of vaccination effects on CD4 cells after COVID-19. Antigens of these TCRs are unknown. The assay was immunoSEQ multiplex PCR, and TCRdb's table has in-frame clones only and misses some. The sample lists 20,000 to 25,000 clones; over 65% were seen once. The starting material was CD4+ T cells from PBMCs cultured with a peptide pool, obtained before COVID-19 vaccination. These receptors all stem from a human donor who had a prior SARS-CoV-2 infection. Each CDR3 is given with its conserved first and last residue. A D gene is named only where the DNA matches it firmly. Rows may omit the clone size; those that give it use once, few, many or a size class.

clone size,D gene,V gene,CDR3 protein
NA,NA,TRBV18,CASSPPSLPGLTEAFF
NA,NA,TRBV14,CASSLFLNTGELFF
NA,NA,TRBV14,CASSQDLRTNEKLFF
NA,NA,TRBV7-2,CAGLGGLATNEKLFF
few,TRBD1,TRBV14,CASSQDQARSGQHGSPLHF
NA,NA,TRBV3-1/TRBV3-2,CASSPTRPGELFF
NA,NA,TRBV5-1,CASYPGTPPNEQFF
NA,NA,TRBV27,CASSFLGLAKNIQYF
NA,TRBD2,TRBV3-1/TRBV3-2,CASSATSGQKNIQYF
NA,TRBD2,TRBV27,CASSLRAGGLAKNIQYF